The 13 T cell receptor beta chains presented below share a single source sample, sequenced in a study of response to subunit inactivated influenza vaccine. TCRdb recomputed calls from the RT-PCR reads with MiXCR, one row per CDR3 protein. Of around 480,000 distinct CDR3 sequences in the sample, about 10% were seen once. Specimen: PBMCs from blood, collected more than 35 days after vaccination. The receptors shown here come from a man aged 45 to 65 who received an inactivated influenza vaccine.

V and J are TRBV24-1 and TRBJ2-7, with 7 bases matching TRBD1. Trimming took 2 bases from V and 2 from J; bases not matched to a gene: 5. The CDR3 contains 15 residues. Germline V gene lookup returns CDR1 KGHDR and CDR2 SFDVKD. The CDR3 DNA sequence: TGTGCCACCAGTGATTCTAGGCAGGGGGCCTACGAGCAGTACTTC. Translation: CATSDSRQGAYEQYF.

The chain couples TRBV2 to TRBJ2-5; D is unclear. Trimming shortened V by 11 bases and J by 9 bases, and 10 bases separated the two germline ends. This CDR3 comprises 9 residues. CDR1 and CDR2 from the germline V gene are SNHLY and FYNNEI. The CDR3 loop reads CARGKPQYF. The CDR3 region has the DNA TGTGCCCGCGGAAAGCCCCAGTACTTC.

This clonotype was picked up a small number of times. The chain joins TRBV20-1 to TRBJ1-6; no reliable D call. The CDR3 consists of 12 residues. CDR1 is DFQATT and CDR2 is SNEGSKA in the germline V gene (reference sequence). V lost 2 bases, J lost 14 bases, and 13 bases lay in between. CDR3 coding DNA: TGCAGTGCTAGAAATAGTCTTTACGCCCTCCACTTT. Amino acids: CSARNSLYALHF.

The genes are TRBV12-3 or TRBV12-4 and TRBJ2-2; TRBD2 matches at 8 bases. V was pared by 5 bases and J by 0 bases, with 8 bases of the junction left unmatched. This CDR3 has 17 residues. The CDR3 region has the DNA TGTGCCAGCAGTACCGGGGGGGGGACAACGAACACCGGGGAGCTGTTTTTT. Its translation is CASSTGGGTTNTGELFF.

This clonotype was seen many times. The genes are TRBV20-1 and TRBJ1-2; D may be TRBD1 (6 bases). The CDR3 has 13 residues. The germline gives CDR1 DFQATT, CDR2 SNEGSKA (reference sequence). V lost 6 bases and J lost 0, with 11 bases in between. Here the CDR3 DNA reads TGCAGTGCGTTGGGGGCTACTAACTATGGCTACACCTTC. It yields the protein CSALGATNYGYTF.

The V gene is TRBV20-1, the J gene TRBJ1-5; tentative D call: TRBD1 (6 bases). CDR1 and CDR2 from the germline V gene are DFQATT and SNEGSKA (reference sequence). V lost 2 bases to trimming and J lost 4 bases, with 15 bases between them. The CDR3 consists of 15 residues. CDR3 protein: CSARTGRSWNQPQHF. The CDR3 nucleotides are TGCAGTGCTAGAACAGGGCGTTCGTGGAATCAGCCCCAGCATTTT.

The CDR3 DNA follows: TGTGCCAGCAGCCAAGGCAGGGAGACCCCCCAGTACTTC. Its translation: CASSQGRETPQYF. The gene calls are TRBV14 and TRBJ2-5; D tentatively reads TRBD1 or TRBD2 (5 bases each). Germline V CDR1 and CDR2: SGHDN, FVKESK. The V end was cut by 1 base, the J end by 9 bases, with 12 bases between. This CDR3 spans 13 amino acids.

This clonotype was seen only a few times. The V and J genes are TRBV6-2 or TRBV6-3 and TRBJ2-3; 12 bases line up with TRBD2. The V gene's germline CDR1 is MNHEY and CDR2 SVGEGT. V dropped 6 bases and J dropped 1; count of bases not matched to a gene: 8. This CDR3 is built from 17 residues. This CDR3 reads CASSRLAGVRGTDTQYF. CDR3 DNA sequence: TGTGCCAGCAGCCGACTAGCGGGAGTGAGGGGCACAGATACGCAGTATTTT.

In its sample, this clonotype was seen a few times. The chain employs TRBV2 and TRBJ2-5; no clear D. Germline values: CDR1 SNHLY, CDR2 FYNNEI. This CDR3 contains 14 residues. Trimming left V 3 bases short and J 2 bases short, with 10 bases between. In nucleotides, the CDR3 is TGTGCCAGCAGTGACGGGCCGCGGCAAGAGACCCAGTACTTC. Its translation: CASSDGPRQETQYF.

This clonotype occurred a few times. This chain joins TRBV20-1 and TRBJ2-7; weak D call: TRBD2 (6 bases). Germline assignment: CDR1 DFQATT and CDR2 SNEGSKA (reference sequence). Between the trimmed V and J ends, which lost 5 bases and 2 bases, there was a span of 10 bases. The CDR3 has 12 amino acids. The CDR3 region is CSADAGTYEQYF. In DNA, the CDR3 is TGCAGTGCTGATGCGGGGACCTACGAGCAGTACTTC.

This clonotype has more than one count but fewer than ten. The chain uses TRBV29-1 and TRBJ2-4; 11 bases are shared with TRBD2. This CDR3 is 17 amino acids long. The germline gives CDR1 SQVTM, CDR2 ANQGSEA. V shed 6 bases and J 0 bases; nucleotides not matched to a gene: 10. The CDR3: CSVAGTSGFIAKNIQYF. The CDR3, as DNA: TGCAGCGTAGCCGGGACTAGCGGCTTCATAGCCAAAAACATTCAGTACTTC.

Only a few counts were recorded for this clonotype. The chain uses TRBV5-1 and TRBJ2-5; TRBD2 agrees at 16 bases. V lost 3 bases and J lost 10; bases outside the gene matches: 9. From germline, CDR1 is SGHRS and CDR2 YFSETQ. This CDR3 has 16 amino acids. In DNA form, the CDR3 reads TGCGCCAGCAGCTCTTCCGGGACTAGCGGGAGGGGGGGCCAGTACTTC. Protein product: CASSSSGTSGRGGQYF.

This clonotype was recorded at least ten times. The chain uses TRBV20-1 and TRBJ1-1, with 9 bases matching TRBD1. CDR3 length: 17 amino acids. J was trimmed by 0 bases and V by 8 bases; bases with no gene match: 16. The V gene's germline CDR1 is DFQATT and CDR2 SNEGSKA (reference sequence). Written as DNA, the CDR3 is TGCAGTACAAACGACCGGGACAGGGAAGAAGTGAACACTGAAGCTTTCTTT. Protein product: CSTNDRDREEVNTEAFF.